The clone carrying this T cell receptor (beta chain) showed up just once. Antigen: not known. The sample is drawn from a study of shared clonotypes between healthy human individuals. About the research overall: A couple of women and three men aged 18 to 49 made up the donors. Whole-study results and caveats: All-four-donor shared clonotypes had higher generation probabilities than non-shared clonotypes did. Donor scarcity curtailed the genetic and exposure-history diversity represented herein.

Trimming removed 5 bases from V and 4 bases from J; junction bases left unmatched: 6. Germline V gives CDR1 LNHDA, CDR2 SQIVND (reference sequence). The CDR3 sequence is 14 residues long. Terminally differentiated effector memory CD45RA+ cells were left out of the naive CD8 fraction, which was CD45RO-negative and positively selected for CCR7. Only in-frame clones appear in the TCRdb table, and some are missing; sequencing was by immunoSEQ multiplex PCR. The table includes hundreds of thousands of clones, about 96% detected once. Sequenced material: naive CD8+ T cells sorted from blood. The chain joins TRBV19 to TRBJ2-7, with 9 bases fitting TRBD1. This receptor was taken from a man younger than 45 in good health. The CDR3 region is CASSFGTGFYEQYF. The CDR3 bases are TGTGCCAGTAGTTTCGGGACAGGGTTTTACGAGCAGTACTTC.